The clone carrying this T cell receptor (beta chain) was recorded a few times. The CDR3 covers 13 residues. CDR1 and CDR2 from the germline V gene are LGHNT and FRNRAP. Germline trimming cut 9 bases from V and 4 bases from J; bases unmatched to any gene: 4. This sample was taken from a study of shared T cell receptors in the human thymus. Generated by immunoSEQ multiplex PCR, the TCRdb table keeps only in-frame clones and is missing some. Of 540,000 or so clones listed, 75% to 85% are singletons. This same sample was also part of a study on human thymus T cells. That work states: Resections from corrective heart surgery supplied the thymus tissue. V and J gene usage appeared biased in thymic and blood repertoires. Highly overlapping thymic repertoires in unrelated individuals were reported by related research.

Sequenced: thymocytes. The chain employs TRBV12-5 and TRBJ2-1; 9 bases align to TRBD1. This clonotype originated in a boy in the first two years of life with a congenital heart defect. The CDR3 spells CASTGGRYNEQFF. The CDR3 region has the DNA TGTGCTAGCACAGGGGGCCGGTACAATGAGCAGTTCTTC.